Detailed here is one T cell receptor (beta chain). Antigen: not known. This entry comes from a study of CXCR3-negative and CXCR3-positive naive CD8 T cells. About the research overall: Sequencing yielded 120 million to 150 million TRB reads, roughly 1.5 +/- 0.3 million per library. Study conclusions and caveats: Naive CXCR3-positive and CXCR3-negative cells shared TRBV-TRBJ usage; memory cells diverged. TRB CDR3 hydrophobicity was greater in CXCR3-positive naive cells than in CXCR3-negative naive cells.

UMI-labeled 5' RACE yielded the TRB cDNA libraries. With the 5' RACE reads reprocessed, TCRdb shows one record per CDR3 protein and no DNA. Its table lists about 89,000 distinct CDR3 sequences. The CDR3 totals 17 residues. Germline assignment: CDR1 SEHNR and CDR2 FQNEAQ (reference sequence). Each CD8+ T cell subset was sorted in triplicate, a few hundred thousand cells each. The rearrangement joins TRBV7-9 to TRBJ2-4; TCRdb proposes TRBD2, but this gene call is untestable without DNA. Sequenced input: naive CXCR3+ CD8+ T cells from blood. Subset given: CD45RO-CCR7+CD27+CD95- naive CD8+ T cells expressing CXCR3 (TNR3+). This receptor was identified in a human donor in good health. Some clones in this sample may be carry-over from other donors' samples. The CDR3 reads CASSSSQTELPKNIQYF.